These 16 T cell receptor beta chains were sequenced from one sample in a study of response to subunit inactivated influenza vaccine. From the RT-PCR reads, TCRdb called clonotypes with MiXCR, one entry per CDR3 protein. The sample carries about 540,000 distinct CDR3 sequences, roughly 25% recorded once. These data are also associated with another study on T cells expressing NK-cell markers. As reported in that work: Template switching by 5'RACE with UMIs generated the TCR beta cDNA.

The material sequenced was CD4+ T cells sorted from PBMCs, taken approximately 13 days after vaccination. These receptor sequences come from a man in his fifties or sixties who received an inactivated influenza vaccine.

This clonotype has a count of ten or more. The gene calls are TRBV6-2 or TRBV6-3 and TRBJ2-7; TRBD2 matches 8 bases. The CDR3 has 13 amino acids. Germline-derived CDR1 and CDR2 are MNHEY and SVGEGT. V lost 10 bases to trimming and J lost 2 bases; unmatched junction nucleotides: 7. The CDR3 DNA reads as TGTGCCACAGCGGGAGTTGGGACCTACGAGCAGTACTTC. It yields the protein CATAGVGTYEQYF.

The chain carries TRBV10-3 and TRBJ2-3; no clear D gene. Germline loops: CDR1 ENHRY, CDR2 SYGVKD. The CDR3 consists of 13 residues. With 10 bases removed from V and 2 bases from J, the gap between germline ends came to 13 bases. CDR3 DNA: TGTGCCACCGCCCTCGCGCTCACAGATACGCAGTATTTT. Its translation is CATALALTDTQYF.

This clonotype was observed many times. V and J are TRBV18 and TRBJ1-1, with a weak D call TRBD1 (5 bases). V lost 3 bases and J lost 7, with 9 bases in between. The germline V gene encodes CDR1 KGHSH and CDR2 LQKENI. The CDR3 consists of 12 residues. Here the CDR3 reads CASSPGTFEAFF. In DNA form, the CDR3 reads TGTGCCAGCTCACCGGGGACTTTTGAAGCTTTCTTT.

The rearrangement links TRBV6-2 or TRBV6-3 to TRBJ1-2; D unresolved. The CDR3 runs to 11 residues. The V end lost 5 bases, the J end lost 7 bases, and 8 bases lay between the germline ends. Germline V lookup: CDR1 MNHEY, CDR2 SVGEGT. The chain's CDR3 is CASSKRGGYTF. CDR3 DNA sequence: TGTGCCAGCAGTAAACGGGGTGGCTACACCTTC.

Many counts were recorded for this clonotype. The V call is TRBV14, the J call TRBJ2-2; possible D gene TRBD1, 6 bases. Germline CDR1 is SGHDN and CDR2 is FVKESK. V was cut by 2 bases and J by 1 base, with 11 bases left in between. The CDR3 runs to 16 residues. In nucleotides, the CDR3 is TGTGCCAGCAGCCAATTCGAAGGGGGGAACACCGGGGAGCTGTTTTTT. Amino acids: CASSQFEGGNTGELFF.

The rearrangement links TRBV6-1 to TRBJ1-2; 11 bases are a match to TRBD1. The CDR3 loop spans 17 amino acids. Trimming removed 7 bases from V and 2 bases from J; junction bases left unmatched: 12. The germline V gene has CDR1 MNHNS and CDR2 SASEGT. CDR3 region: CASTPRTGGQVNYGYTF. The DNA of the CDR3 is TGTGCCAGCACCCCGAGGACAGGGGGCCAGGTCAACTATGGCTACACCTTC.

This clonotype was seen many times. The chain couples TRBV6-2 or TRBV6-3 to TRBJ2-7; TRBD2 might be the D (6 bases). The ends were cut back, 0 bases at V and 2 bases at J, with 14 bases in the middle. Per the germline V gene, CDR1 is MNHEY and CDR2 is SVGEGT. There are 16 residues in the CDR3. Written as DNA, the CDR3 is TGTGCCAGCAGTTACTCCGCGGCTAGCGCTACCTACGAGCAGTACTTC. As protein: CASSYSAASATYEQYF.

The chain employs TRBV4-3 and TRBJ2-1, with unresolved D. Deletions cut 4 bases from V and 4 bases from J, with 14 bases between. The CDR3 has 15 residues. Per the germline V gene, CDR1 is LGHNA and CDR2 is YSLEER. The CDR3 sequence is CASSPRGMAYNEQFF. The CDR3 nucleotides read TGCGCCAGCAGCCCCCGAGGTATGGCGTACAATGAGCAGTTCTTC.

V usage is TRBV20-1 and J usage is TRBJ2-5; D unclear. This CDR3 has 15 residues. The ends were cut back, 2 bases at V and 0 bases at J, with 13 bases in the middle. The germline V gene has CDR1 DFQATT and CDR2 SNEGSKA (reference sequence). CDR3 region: CSARPIRRDQETQYF. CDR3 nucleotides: TGCAGTGCTAGACCCATTCGACGGGACCAAGAGACCCAGTACTTC.

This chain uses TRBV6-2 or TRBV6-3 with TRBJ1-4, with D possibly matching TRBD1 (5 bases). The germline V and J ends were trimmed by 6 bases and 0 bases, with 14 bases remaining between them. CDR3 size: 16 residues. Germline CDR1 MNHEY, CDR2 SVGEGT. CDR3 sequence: CASRRYRTTTNEKLFF. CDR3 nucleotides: TGTGCCAGCAGACGATACAGGACCACAACTAATGAAAAACTGTTTTTT.

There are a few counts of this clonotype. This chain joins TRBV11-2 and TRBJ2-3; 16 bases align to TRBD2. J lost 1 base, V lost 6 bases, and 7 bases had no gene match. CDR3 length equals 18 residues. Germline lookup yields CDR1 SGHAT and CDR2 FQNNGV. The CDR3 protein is CASSTGTSGGARTDTQYF. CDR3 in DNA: TGTGCCAGCAGTACTGGGACTAGCGGGGGGGCCCGCACAGATACGCAGTATTTT.

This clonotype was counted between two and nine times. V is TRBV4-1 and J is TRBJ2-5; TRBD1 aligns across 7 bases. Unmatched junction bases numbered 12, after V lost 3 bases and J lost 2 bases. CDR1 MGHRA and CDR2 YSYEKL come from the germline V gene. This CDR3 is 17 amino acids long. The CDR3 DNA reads TGCGCCAGCAGCCATTCTCCTAGACAGGGTATGCAAGAGACCCAGTACTTC. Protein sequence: CASSHSPRQGMQETQYF.

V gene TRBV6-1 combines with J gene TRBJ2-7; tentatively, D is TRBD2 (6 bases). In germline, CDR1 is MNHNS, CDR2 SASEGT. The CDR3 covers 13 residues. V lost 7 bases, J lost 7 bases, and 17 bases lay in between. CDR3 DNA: TGTGCCAGCATCCTCGGGCCTCGGGGGGAGCAGTACTTC. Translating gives CASILGPRGEQYF.

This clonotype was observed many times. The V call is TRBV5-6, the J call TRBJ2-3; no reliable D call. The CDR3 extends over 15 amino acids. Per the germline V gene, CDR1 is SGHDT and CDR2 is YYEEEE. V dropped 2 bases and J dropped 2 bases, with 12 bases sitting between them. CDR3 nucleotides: TGTGCCAGCAGCTTCCCATCCTACTTCACAGATACGCAGTATTTT. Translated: CASSFPSYFTDTQYF.

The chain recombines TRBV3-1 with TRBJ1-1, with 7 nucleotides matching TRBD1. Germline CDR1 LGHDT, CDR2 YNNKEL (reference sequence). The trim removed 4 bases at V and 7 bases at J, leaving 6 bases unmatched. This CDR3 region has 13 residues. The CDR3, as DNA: TGTGCCAGCAGCCCGACAGGGAGCCGTGAAGCTTTCTTT. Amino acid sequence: CASSPTGSREAFF.

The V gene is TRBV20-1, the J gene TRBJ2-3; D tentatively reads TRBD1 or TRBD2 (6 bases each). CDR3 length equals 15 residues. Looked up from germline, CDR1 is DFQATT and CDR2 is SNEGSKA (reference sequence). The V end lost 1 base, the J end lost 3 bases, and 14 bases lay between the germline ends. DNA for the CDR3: TGCAGTGCTAGAGCGTTAGGGGGGCCAACAGATACGCAGTATTTT. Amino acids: CSARALGGPTDTQYF.